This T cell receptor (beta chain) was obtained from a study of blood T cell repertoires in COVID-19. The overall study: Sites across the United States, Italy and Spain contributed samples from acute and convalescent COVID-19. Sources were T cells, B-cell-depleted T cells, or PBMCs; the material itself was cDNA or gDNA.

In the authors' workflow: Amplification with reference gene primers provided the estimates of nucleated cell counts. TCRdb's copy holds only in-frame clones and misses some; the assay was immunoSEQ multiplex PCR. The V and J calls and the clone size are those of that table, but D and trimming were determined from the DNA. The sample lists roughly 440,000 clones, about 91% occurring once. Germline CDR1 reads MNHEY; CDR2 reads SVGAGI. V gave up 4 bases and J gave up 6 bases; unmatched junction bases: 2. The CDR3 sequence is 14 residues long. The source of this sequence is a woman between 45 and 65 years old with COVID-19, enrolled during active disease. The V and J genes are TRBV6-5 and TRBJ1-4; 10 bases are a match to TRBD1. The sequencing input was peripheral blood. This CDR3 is CASSSGTGDEKLFF. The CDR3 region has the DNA TGTGCCAGCAGTTCCGGGACAGGGGATGAAAAACTGTTTTTT.